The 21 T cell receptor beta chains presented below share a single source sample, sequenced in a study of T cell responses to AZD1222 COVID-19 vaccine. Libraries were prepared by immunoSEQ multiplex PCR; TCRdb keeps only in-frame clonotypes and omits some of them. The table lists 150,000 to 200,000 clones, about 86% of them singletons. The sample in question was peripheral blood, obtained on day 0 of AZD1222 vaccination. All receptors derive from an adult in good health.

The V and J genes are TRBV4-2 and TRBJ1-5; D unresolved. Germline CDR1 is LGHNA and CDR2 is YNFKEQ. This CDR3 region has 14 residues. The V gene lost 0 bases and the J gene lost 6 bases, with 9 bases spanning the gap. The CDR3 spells CASSQDWGSQPQHF. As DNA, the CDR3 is TGTGCCAGCAGCCAAGATTGGGGAAGTCAGCCCCAGCATTTT.

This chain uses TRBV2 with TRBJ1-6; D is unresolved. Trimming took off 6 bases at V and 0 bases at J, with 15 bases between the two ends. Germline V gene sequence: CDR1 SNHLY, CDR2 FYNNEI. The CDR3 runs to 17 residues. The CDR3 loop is CASRARAASSYNSPLHF. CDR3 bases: TGTGCCAGCAGAGCCCGGGCCGCGAGCTCCTATAATTCACCCCTCCACTTT.

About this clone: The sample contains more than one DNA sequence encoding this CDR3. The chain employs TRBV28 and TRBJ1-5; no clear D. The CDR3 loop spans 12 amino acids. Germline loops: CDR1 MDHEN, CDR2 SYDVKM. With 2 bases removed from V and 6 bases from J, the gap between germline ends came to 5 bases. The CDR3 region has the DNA TGTGCCAGCAGTTTACCTGGTCAGCCCCAGCATTTT. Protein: CASSLPGQPQHF.

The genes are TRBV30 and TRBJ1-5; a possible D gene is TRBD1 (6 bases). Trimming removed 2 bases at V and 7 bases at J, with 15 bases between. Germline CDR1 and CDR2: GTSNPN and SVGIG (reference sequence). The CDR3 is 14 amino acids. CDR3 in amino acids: CAWSPGERGQPQHF. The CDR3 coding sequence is TGTGCCTGGAGTCCAGGGGAGAGGGGACAGCCCCAGCATTTT.

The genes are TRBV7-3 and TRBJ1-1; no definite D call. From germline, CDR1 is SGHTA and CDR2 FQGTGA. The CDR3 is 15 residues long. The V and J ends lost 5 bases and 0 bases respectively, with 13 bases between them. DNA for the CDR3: TGTGCCAGCAGCCCTTCGCGACTCTTGAACACTGAAGCTTTCTTT. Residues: CASSPSRLLNTEAFF.

The CDR3 here is CAWRETGSGNTIYF. CDR3 in DNA: TGTGCCTGGAGGGAGACAGGCTCTGGAAACACCATATATTTT. V is TRBV30 and J is TRBJ1-3, with a tentative D call TRBD1 (6 bases). Germline V gene lookup returns CDR1 GTSNPN and CDR2 SVGIG (reference sequence). Trimming left V 3 bases short and J 0 bases short, with 9 bases between. The CDR3 has 14 amino acids.

CDR3: CASTPRPRGNEQFF. CDR3 nucleotides: TGTGCCAGCACCCCGAGGCCTAGAGGGAATGAGCAGTTCTTC. The J gene is TRBJ2-1, the V gene TRBV7-8, with a possible D match to TRBD2 (5 bases). The CDR3 is 14 amino acids. Trimming stripped 7 bases from V and 7 bases from J, with 17 bases between. CDR1 SGHVS and CDR2 FQNEAQ come from the germline V gene.

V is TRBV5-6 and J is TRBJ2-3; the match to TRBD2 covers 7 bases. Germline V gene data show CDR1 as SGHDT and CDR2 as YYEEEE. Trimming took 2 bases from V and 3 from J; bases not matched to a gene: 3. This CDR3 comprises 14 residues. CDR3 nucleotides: TGTGCCAGCAGCTTCCAACTAGCGACAGATACGCAGTATTTT. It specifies CASSFQLATDTQYF.

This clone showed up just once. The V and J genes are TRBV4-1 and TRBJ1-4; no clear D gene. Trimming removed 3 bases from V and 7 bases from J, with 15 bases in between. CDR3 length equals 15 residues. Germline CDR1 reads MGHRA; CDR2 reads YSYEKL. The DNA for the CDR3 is TGCGCCAGCAGCCAGGAAACCCCCGTCCTTGAAAAACTGTTTTTT. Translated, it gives CASSQETPVLEKLFF.

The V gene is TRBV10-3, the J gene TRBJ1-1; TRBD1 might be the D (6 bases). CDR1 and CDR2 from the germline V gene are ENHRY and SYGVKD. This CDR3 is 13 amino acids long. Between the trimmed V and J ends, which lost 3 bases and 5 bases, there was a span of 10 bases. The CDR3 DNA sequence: TGTGCCATCAGTGACAGGGGAGTTACTGAAGCTTTCTTT. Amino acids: CAISDRGVTEAFF.

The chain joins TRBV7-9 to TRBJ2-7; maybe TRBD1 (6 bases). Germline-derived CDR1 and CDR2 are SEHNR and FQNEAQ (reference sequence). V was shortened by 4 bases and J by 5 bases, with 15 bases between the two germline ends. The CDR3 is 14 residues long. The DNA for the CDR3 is TGTGCCAGCAGCTCCATAAGGACAGCCCACGAGCAGTACTTC. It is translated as CASSSIRTAHEQYF.

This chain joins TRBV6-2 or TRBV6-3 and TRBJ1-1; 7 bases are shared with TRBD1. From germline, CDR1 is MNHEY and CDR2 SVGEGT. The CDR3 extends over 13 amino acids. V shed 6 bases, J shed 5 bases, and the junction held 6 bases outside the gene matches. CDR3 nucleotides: TGTGCCAGCAGCGGACAGGTCAGGACTGAAGCTTTCTTT. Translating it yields CASSGQVRTEAFF.

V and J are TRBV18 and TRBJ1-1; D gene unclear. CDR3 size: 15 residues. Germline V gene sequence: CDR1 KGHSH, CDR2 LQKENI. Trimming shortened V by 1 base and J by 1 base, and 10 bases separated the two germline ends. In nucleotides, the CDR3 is TGTGCCAGCTCACCACTCCGGCAGGCGAACACTGAAGCTTTCTTT. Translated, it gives CASSPLRQANTEAFF.

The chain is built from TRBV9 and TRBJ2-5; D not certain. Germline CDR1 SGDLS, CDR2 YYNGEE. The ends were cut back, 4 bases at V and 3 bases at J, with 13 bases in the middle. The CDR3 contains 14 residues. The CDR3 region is CASSSGTGEETQYF. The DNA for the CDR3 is TGTGCCAGCAGCTCCGGAACCGGAGAAGAGACCCAGTACTTC.

The CDR3 region has the DNA TGTGCCAGCAGTGCCGGACTAGCGGCCCGTTACACAGATACGCAGTATTTT. This gives the protein CASSAGLAARYTDTQYF. This chain links TRBV28 with TRBJ2-3, with 10 bases that match TRBD2. Trimming removed 5 bases from V and 2 bases from J; junction bases left unmatched: 10. CDR1 is MDHEN, CDR2 SYDVKM, per germline. The CDR3 consists of 17 residues.

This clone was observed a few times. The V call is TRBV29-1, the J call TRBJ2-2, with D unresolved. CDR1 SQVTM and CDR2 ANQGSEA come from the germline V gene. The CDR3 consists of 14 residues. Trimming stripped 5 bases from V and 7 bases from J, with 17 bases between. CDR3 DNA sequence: TGCAGCGTTCCCCGGGCCTCCGGTGGCGGGGAGCTGTTTTTT. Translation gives CSVPRASGGGELFF.

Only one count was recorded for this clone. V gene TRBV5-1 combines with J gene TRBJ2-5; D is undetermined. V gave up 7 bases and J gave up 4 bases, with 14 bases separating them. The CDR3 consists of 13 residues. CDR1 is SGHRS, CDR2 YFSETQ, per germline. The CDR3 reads CASGVMGGETQYF. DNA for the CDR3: TGCGCCAGCGGAGTGATGGGCGGAGAGACCCAGTACTTC.

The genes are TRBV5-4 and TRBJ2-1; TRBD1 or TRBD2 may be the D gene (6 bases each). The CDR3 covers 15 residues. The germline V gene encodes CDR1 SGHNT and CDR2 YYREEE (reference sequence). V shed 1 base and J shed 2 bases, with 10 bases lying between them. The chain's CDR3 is CASSLLEGAYNEQFF. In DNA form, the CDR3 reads TGTGCCAGCAGCTTGTTGGAGGGGGCCTACAATGAGCAGTTCTTC.

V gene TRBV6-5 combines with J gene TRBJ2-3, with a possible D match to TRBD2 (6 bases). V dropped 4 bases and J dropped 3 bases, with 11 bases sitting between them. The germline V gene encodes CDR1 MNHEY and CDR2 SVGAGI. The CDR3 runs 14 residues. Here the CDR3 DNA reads TGTGCCAGCAGTTCCCGGGAGTGGACAGATACGCAGTATTTT. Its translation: CASSSREWTDTQYF.

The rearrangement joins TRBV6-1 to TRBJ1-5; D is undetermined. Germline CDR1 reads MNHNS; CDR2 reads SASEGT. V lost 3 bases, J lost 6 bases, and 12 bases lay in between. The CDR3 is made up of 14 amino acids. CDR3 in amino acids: CASSDSQAGQPQHF. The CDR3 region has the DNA TGTGCCAGCAGTGATAGTCAGGCGGGTCAGCCCCAGCATTTT.

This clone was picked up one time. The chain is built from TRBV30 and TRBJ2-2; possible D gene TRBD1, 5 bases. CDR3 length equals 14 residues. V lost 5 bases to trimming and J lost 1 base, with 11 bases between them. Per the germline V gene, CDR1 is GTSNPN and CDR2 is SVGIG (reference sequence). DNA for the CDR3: TGTGCCTGGGTGAGGCAGGGGAACACCGGGGAGCTGTTTTTT. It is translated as CAWVRQGNTGELFF.